The next 18 T cell receptor beta chains were all read from a single sample in a study of blood T cells in healthy people across ages (dated by TCRdb to between 2014 and 2017). Library preparation employed 5' RACE. The data were produced on an Illumina HiSeq 2500. A second PCR of about 7 to 12 cycles was run with a J-beta primer mix and a sample-barcoded 5' primer. The public reads were reanalyzed by TCRdb: fastp trimming at Q25, MiXCR alignment, in-frame beta chains only. Rows with one shared CDR3 protein collapse into an entry with the most common genes and DNA. The sample contains about 720,000 distinct CDR3 sequences, about a fifth of them found a single time. The leading ten clones occupy around a fifth of the sample. The sequencing input was blood. The receptors derive from a man between 65 and 79 years old in good health.

V is TRBV5-1 and J is TRBJ2-3, with D possibly being TRBD1 (6 bases). From germline, CDR1 is SGHRS and CDR2 YFSETQ. There are 14 residues in the CDR3. V lost 3 bases and J lost 3, with 11 bases in between. The CDR3 protein is CASSWGTLTDTQYF. The CDR3 DNA reads TGCGCCAGCAGCTGGGGGACATTAACAGATACGCAGTATTTT.

As concerns this clonotype: An end of the junction does not agree with germline; a read error may underlie this. V is TRBV5-1 and J is TRBJ2-3; 7 nucleotides agree with TRBD1. The CDR3 runs to 15 residues. CDR1 and CDR2 from the germline V gene are SGHRS and YFSETQ. In DNA form, the CDR3 reads TGCGCCGGCAGCTTAGGGGGCCAAAGCACAGATACGCAGTATTTT. It yields the protein CAGSLGGQSTDTQYF.

The chain recombines TRBV20-1 with TRBJ2-7, with TRBD1 identical over 10 bases. J was trimmed by 7 bases and V by 3 bases; bases with no gene match: 12. The germline gives CDR1 DFQATT, CDR2 SNEGSKA (reference sequence). The CDR3 has 15 residues. The CDR3 nucleotides are TGCAGTGCTAGGGCCGGGACAGGGGTTGGAGTAGAGCAGTACTTC. Residues: CSARAGTGVGVEQYF.

In this sample, this clonotype turned up many times. V usage is TRBV29-1 and J usage is TRBJ1-1; D possibly corresponds to TRBD1 (6 bases). This CDR3 has 14 amino acids. V shed 6 bases and J shed 0 bases, with 14 bases lying between them. Germline V gene sequence: CDR1 SQVTM, CDR2 ANQGSEA. The CDR3, as DNA: TGCAGCGTCGAAAGGGGGGGAGTGAACACTGAAGCTTTCTTT. Translated, it gives CSVERGGVNTEAFF.

This clonotype has just a few counts. The DNA is omitted, as the CDR3 cannot be located on it reliably, and the CDR3 follows TCRdb's listing. The chain is built from TRBV12-3 or TRBV12-4 and TRBJ2-7. The CDR3 length equals 14 residues, ends included. CDR3: CASSFGSGPYEQYF.

The J gene is TRBJ1-3, the V gene TRBV6-5, with D unclear. Between the trimmed V and J ends, which lost 2 bases and 4 bases, there was a span of 18 bases. There are 17 residues in the CDR3. The germline V gene has CDR1 MNHEY and CDR2 SVGAGI. The CDR3 protein is CASSYPDWTCLGNTIYF. The DNA for the CDR3 is TGTGCCAGCAGTTACCCCGACTGGACCTGCCTGGGAAACACCATATATTTT.

The chain couples TRBV20-1 to TRBJ2-3; 12 bases map to TRBD2. V was pared by 2 bases and J by 2 bases, with 2 bases of the junction left unmatched. CDR3 length equals 15 residues. Germline CDR1 and CDR2: DFQATT and SNEGSKA (reference sequence). CDR3 amino acids: CSARRLAGATDTQYF. In DNA, the CDR3 is TGCAGTGCTAGAAGACTAGCGGGAGCCACAGATACGCAGTATTTT.

In its sample, this clonotype was seen a few times. The junction departs from germline at one end; a sequencing error may be responsible. The chain combines TRBV24-1 with TRBJ2-1, with 7 bases identical to TRBD2. Germline CDR1 KGHDR, CDR2 SFDVKD. The CDR3 consists of 13 residues. This chain's CDR3 is CATRGLTQETPYF. CDR3 in DNA: TGTGCCACCAGGGGACTAACCCAAGAGACCCCGTACTTC.

This clonotype was observed a handful of times. The genes are TRBV2 and TRBJ2-5; 7 positions agree with TRBD2. The trim removed 7 bases at V and 3 bases at J, leaving 5 bases unmatched. CDR1 SNHLY and CDR2 FYNNEI come from the germline V gene. This CDR3 is built from 13 residues. The CDR3 loop is CASNRGREETQYF. For the CDR3, the DNA is TGTGCCAGCAACCGGGGGAGGGAAGAGACCCAGTACTTC.

This clonotype was counted between two and nine times. The chain uses TRBV5-6 and TRBJ1-6; D call uncertain. This CDR3 has 13 amino acids. The germline V gene has CDR1 SGHDT and CDR2 YYEEEE. Trimming took off 4 bases at V and 10 bases at J, with 12 bases between the two ends. DNA for the CDR3: TGTGCCAGCAGCCTAATGACCGACTCACCCCTCCACTTT. The encoded protein is CASSLMTDSPLHF.

This clonotype turned up a few times. The chain carries TRBV11-3 and TRBJ1-1; D not certain. This CDR3 is built from 15 residues. V was pared by 0 bases and J by 0 bases, with 8 bases between. CDR1 and CDR2 (germline): SGHNT, YENEEA. As DNA, the CDR3 is TGTGCCAGCAGCTTAGAGGAACAGTTGAACACTGAAGCTTTCTTT. Protein product: CASSLEEQLNTEAFF.

There are a few counts of this clonotype. The V gene is TRBV18, the J gene TRBJ1-2, with TRBD1 matching 9 bases. Germline CDR1 is KGHSH and CDR2 is LQKENI. CDR3 size: 15 residues. The V segment lost 4 bases and the J segment 7 bases; nucleotides outside the gene matches: 10. This CDR3 reads CASSQPGTGNGGYTF. The CDR3 region has the DNA TGTGCCAGCTCACAACCCGGGACAGGGAATGGTGGCTACACCTTC.

The V and J genes are TRBV29-1 and TRBJ1-3; no clear D. The V gene lost 7 bases and the J gene lost 0 bases, with 13 bases spanning the gap. Germline CDR1 and CDR2: SQVTM and ANQGSEA. This CDR3 region has 14 residues. This CDR3 is CSAVDRSSGNTIYF. The DNA for the CDR3 is TGCAGCGCCGTAGACCGTAGCTCTGGAAACACCATATATTTT.

This chain links TRBV11-2 with TRBJ2-1; D not certain. This CDR3 has 12 amino acids. The V gene lost 5 bases and the J gene lost 15 bases, with 17 bases spanning the gap. The V gene's germline CDR1 is SGHAT and CDR2 FQNNGV. The CDR3 protein is CASSIRTSSGFF. The CDR3 coding sequence is TGTGCCAGCAGCATTAGAACGAGCTCTGGGTTCTTC.

This clonotype was observed at least ten times. J is TRBJ1-2 and V is TRBV27; D gene ambiguous. Trimming left V 8 bases short and J 1 base short, with 8 bases between. Germline CDR1 MNHEY, CDR2 SMNVEV (reference sequence). This CDR3 is 12 amino acids long. CDR3 DNA: TGTGCCAGCGGGTCCAGTAACTATGGCTACACCTTC. This encodes CASGSSNYGYTF.

This clonotype showed up just a few times. The chain combines TRBV7-6 with TRBJ2-3; perhaps TRBD2 as D (5 bases). Trimming removed 0 bases at V and 0 bases at J, with 16 bases between. CDR3 length: 18 residues. CDR1 and CDR2 from the germline V gene are SGHVS and FNYEAQ. The CDR3 loop reads CASSLAAGGRWSTDTQYF. In DNA, the CDR3 is TGTGCCAGCAGCTTAGCGGCGGGTGGAAGATGGAGCACAGATACGCAGTATTTT.

With regard to this clonotype: The junction differs from germline at one of its ends, possibly a read error. The gene calls are TRBV5-1 and TRBJ2-1; D unresolved. Germline values: CDR1 SGHRS, CDR2 YFSETQ. The CDR3 runs 13 residues. Here the CDR3 DNA reads TGCGCCAGCAGCTTGCCTTCGGCCAATGAGCAGTCCTTC. Its protein product is CASSLPSANEQSF.

This clonotype appeared a few times. The chain couples TRBV4-2 to TRBJ2-7, with D possibly being TRBD1 (5 bases). Trimming left V 4 bases short and J 6 bases short, with 13 bases between. The length of the CDR3 is 13 residues. Per germline, CDR1 LGHNA and CDR2 YNFKEQ. The CDR3 nucleotides are TGTGCCAGCAGCCGGCTGCAGGGCAGCGAGCAGTACGTC. This codes for CASSRLQGSEQYV.